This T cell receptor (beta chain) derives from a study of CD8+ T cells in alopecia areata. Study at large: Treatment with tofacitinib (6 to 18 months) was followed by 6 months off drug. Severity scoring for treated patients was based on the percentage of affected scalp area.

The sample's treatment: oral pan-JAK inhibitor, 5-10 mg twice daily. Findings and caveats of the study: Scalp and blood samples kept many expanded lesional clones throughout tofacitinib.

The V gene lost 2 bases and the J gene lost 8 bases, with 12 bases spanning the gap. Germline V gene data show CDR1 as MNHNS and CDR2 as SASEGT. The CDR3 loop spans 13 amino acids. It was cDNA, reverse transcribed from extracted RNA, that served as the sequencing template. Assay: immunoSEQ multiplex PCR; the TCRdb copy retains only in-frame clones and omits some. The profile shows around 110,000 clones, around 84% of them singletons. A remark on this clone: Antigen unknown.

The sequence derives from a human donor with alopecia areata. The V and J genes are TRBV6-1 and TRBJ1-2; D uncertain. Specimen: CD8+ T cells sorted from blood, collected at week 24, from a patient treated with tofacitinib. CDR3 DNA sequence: TGTGCCAGCAGTGAAACCATGGCGCGGGGCTACACCTTC. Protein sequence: CASSETMARGYTF.